What follows are 28 T cell receptor delta chains derived from one specimen sequenced in a study of gamma-delta T cells after stem cell transplantation. TCRdb re-processed the RT-PCR reads via CATT. The table shows some 16,000 delta-chain clones, with approximately 8.8% occurring only once. The sample was gamma-delta T cells. The receptor set was obtained from a human donor. It is not recorded whose cells these are; they may come from a transplant donor.

Of note for this clone: It is likely a read error: a sequence one base away is far more abundant. Other DNA sequences from this sample encode an identical CDR3 as well. The chain is built from TRDV3 and TRDJ1, with TRDD3 identical over 7 bases. V was pared by 3 bases and J by 4 bases, with 14 bases of the junction left unmatched. Germline CDR1 is TVYSNPD and CDR2 is GDNSRS (reference sequence). The CDR3 contains 15 residues. In DNA form, the CDR3 reads TGTGCCTTGGTAGCGGGGGCGGATACGGTCGATAAACTCATCTTT. This encodes CALVAGADTVDKLIF. The complete variable domain, with remaining parts taken from reference TRDV3 and TRDJ1, reads CDKVTQSSPDQTVASGSEVVLLCTYDTVYSNPDLFWYRIRPDYSFQFVFYGDNSRSEGADFTQGRFSVKHILTQKAFHLVISPVRTEDSATYYCALVAGADTVDKLIFGKGTRVTVEP.

The chain links TRDV2 to TRDJ1; D uncertain. The CDR3 has 17 residues. Trimming pared 2 bases from V and 0 bases from J, leaving 18 bases between. Germline V gives CDR1 GEAIGNYY, CDR2 EKD. Written as DNA, the CDR3 is TGTGCCTGTGACAGTCGGGAGCTCCGAACCGACACCGATAAACTCATCTTT. This gives the protein CACDSRELRTDTDKLIF.

Details on this clone: TCRdb's protein for this DNA is that of a much larger clone and differs from the translation at residue 7, likely a read error; the protein shown is the DNA translation. J is TRDJ1 and V is TRDV1, with 10 bases lining up with TRDD3. Germline lookup yields CDR1 TSWWSYY and CDR2 QGS. The J segment lost 2 bases and the V segment lost 5 bases, leaving 20 bases of the junction unmatched. This CDR3 is 20 amino acids long. CDR3 loop: CALGNLTTYWGIGGTDKLIF. For the CDR3, the DNA is TGTGCTCTTGGGAATCTTACTACCTACTGGGGGATCGGAGGTACCGATAAACTCATCTTT.

This clone is classed as medium-sized. The same CDR3 also results from other DNA sequences found in this sample. The chain is built from TRDV2 and TRDJ3, with TRDD3 identical over 9 bases. The length of the CDR3 is 19 residues. Per germline, CDR1 GEAIGNYY and CDR2 EKD. Trimming took 2 bases from V and 0 from J; bases not matched to a gene: 7. The CDR3 spells CACDNLTGGRSWDTRQMFF. As DNA, the CDR3 is TGTGCCTGTGACAACCTTACTGGGGGACGCTCCTGGGACACCCGACAGATGTTTTTC.

This clone has only a few counts. The protein in TCRdb stems from a much larger clone and differs at residue 9 from this DNA's translation, likely a read error; here the protein is translated from the DNA. For the CDR3, the DNA is TGTGCCTGTGACACCCTCCTGGGGAATCGAACTAGGAGTAAACTCATCTTT. Translated: CACDTLLGNRTRSKLIF. V is TRDV2 and J is TRDJ1, with D perhaps TRDD3 (6 bases). The germline V gene has CDR1 GEAIGNYY and CDR2 EKD. V was trimmed by 0 bases and J by 7 bases, leaving 23 bases between them. The CDR3 is 17 amino acids.

This clone was seen a few times. The chain couples TRDV2 to TRDJ3, with D possibly being TRDD3 (5 bases). Germline lookup yields CDR1 GEAIGNYY and CDR2 EKD. Trimming took 0 bases from V and 8 from J, leaving 19 bases between them. The CDR3 is 18 amino acids. The chain's CDR3 is CACDTGMTHSLYTRQMFF. The CDR3 DNA reads TGTGCCTGTGACACCGGGATGACGCACTCCTTGTACACCCGACAGATGTTTTTC.

A few counts support this clone. TCRdb's protein for this DNA is that of a much larger clone and differs from the translation at residues 8 and 9, likely a read error; the protein shown is the DNA translation. This chain joins TRDV2 and TRDJ3; D is unclear. CDR1 GEAIGNYY and CDR2 EKD come from the germline V gene. The CDR3 runs 18 residues. Trimming took 0 bases from V and 1 from J, leaving 12 bases between them. The CDR3 bases are TGTGCCTGTGACACCGCCACGCACCCTTCCTGGGACACCCGACAGATGTTTTTC. Encoded protein: CACDTATHPSWDTRQMFF.

About this clone itself: TCRdb's protein for this DNA is that of a much larger clone and differs from the translation at residue 8, likely a read error; the protein shown is the DNA translation. The rearrangement joins TRDV2 to TRDJ1, with 8 bases matching TRDD3. The V segment lost 4 bases and the J segment 7 bases; nucleotides outside the gene matches: 22. Germline-derived CDR1 and CDR2 are GEAIGNYY and EKD. This CDR3 is 18 amino acids long. CDR3 coding DNA: TGTGCCTGTGATTCGGCCTCCTGGACTGGGGGGATAGTCCCTAAACTCATCTTT. As protein: CACDSASWTGGIVPKLIF.

This clone was seen a handful of times. Since a far larger clone is one base different, this is likely a read error. Different DNA sequences within this sample yield the same CDR3. V gene TRDV2 combines with J gene TRDJ3; 8 positions match TRDD3. The CDR3 loop spans 19 amino acids. Germline V gene lookup returns CDR1 GEAIGNYY and CDR2 EKD. The CDR3 DNA sequence: TGTGCCTGTGACCCTACTGGGGGTTGGAGCTCCTGGGATACCCGACAGATGTTTTTC. Translation: CACDPTGGWSSWDTRQMFF.

This clone was counted a few times. This DNA translates differently at residues 6 and 9 from the TCRdb protein, which is that of a much larger clone; a read error is likely, and the protein shown is the DNA's own translation. V gene TRDV2 combines with J gene TRDJ1; no reliable D call. Trimming cost V 1 base and J 0 bases, with 14 bases left between them. Germline CDR1 is GEAIGNYY and CDR2 is EKD. The CDR3 length is 16 residues. CDR3 protein: CACDTAGERYTDKLIF. CDR3 DNA sequence: TGTGCCTGTGACACGGCGGGAGAACGGTACACCGATAAACTCATCTTT.

About this clone: A read error is likely here: a far larger clone is one base away. The same CDR3 arises from other DNA sequences in this sample as well. This rearrangement joins TRDV1 to TRDJ1, with 11 positions matching TRDD3. Germline CDR1 TSWWSYY, CDR2 QGS. The CDR3 contains 19 residues. Trimming at V came to 4 bases and at J to 11 bases, leaving 24 bases not matched to a gene. The CDR3 here is CALGVTTFLLELGDIGLIF. The CDR3 coding sequence is TGTGCTCTTGGGGTCACCACCTTCCTACTCGAACTGGGGGATATAGGCCTCATCTTT.

This clone was counted between two and nine times. The chain couples TRDV2 to TRDJ1; D call uncertain. This CDR3 has 21 residues. The V end was cut by 0 bases, the J end by 1 base, with 29 bases between. Germline CDR1 is GEAIGNYY and CDR2 is EKD. CDR3: CACDTVEYHLRPGVLTDKLIF. CDR3 sequence (DNA): TGTGCCTGTGACACCGTTGAGTACCACCTGCGTCCTGGTGTACTCACCGATAAACTCATCTTT.

This clone has just a few counts. A far larger clone is just one base off, so this is likely a read error. Other DNA sequences in the same sample also yield this CDR3. The chain is built from TRDV2 and TRDJ1; TRDD3 might be the D (5 bases). The CDR3 has 19 residues. With 3 bases removed from V and 0 bases from J, the gap between germline ends came to 25 bases. Germline V lookup: CDR1 GEAIGNYY, CDR2 EKD. In DNA, the CDR3 is TGTGCCTGTGACCCACTCCGTAGGGGGCCGCCGGAGTACACCGATAAACTCATCTTT. Translation: CACDPLRRGPPEYTDKLIF.

By its share, this clone is medium-sized. Within the sample, other DNA sequences also encode this same CDR3. The chain recombines TRDV2 with TRDJ1; D gene unclear. The CDR3 loop spans 17 amino acids. V gave up 0 bases and J gave up 0 bases, with 16 bases separating them. Germline V gene lookup returns CDR1 GEAIGNYY and CDR2 EKD. The CDR3 DNA reads as TGTGCCTGTGACACCGTCCTGGCCCGGAAGGACACCGATAAACTCATCTTT. It translates to CACDTVLARKDTDKLIF.

This clone was seen more than once but under ten times. A read error may produce the germline difference seen at one junction end. The V and J genes are TRDV1 and TRDJ1, with TRDD3 matching 9 bases. The CDR3 runs to 19 residues. Germline CDR1 is TSWWSYY and CDR2 is QGS. CDR3 bases: TGTGCTATTGGGGAAAGAAATACCTACGCGGGTACTGGGGGAGAAAAACTCATCTTT. Translated: CAIGERNTYAGTGGEKLIF.

The V and J genes are TRDV3 and TRDJ1; TRDD2 matches 7 bases. Per germline, CDR1 TVYSNPD and CDR2 GDNSRS (reference sequence). The CDR3 loop spans 23 amino acids. Germline trimming cut 0 bases from V and 0 bases from J; bases unmatched to any gene: 31. CDR3 amino acids: CAFRLSYGSSIWEILSDTDKLIF. The CDR3 coding sequence is TGTGCCTTTAGACTTTCCTACGGGAGTAGTATCTGGGAGATACTGAGTGACACCGATAAACTCATCTTT.

This clone was detected only a few times. The protein TCRdb lists belongs to a much larger clone and differs from this DNA's translation at residue 3, which points to a read error; the protein shown is made from the DNA. The CDR3 DNA reads as TGTGCCCGTGACACCGTGGACCCCACGAGTACTGGGGGATACGCACCCCAACTGTACACCGATAAACTCATCTTT. Translating gives CARDTVDPTSTGGYAPQLYTDKLIF. The chain has TRDV2 and TRDJ1; 13 nucleotides align to TRDD3. This CDR3 has 25 amino acids. Germline V gene sequence: CDR1 GEAIGNYY, CDR2 EKD.

This clone was observed many times. The CDR3 region is CACDTGSGETQLIF. DNA for the CDR3: TGTGCCTGTGACACCGGGTCGGGGGAGACGCAACTCATCTTT. The chain couples TRDV2 to TRDJ1, with a weak D call TRDD3 (6 bases). CDR3 length: 14 amino acids. V was trimmed by 0 bases and J by 9 bases, leaving 16 bases between them. The V gene's germline CDR1 is GEAIGNYY and CDR2 EKD.

This clone has more than one count but fewer than ten. TCRdb assigns this DNA the protein of a much larger clone, which departs from its translation at residue 7; this likely reflects a read error, and the protein shown comes from translating the DNA. The chain joins TRDV2 to TRDJ1, with D possibly being TRDD2 (5 bases). Germline V gene lookup returns CDR1 GEAIGNYY and CDR2 EKD. This CDR3 has 17 amino acids. With 2 bases removed from V and 0 bases from J, the gap between germline ends came to 18 bases. This chain's CDR3 is CACDNLPTESYTDKLIF. The DNA of the CDR3 is TGTGCCTGTGACAACCTCCCTACTGAAAGTTACACCGATAAACTCATCTTT.

This clone was seen more than once but under ten times. TCRdb's protein, taken from a much larger clone, differs from this DNA's translation at residue 10, likely owing to a read error; the protein displayed comes from the DNA. The CDR3 sequence is CACVPLGDSLAKLIF. CDR3 nucleotide sequence: TGTGCCTGTGTCCCTCTGGGGGATAGTTTGGCTAAACTCATCTTT. The chain recombines TRDV2 with TRDJ1; TRDD3 matches at 10 bases. Trimming at V came to 5 bases and at J to 7 bases, leaving 12 bases not matched to a gene. This CDR3 has 15 residues. Germline values: CDR1 GEAIGNYY, CDR2 EKD.

This clone was counted only a few times. TCRdb lists the protein of a much larger clone for this DNA, which differs at residue 3, so this is likely a read error; the protein given here is translated from the DNA itself. Distinct nucleotide sequences in the sample also encode this CDR3. J is TRDJ1 and V is TRDV2, with TRDD3 matching over 7 bases. The germline CDR1 and CDR2 sequences are GEAIGNYY and EKD. The CDR3 is 20 amino acids. The CDR3 sequence is CARDSLRSSSLGAYTDKLIF. The CDR3 region has the DNA TGTGCCCGTGACAGCCTACGCTCATCTTCCCTGGGGGCGTACACCGATAAGCTCATCTTT.

This clone has just a few counts. At one end, the junction sequence differs from germline, possibly due to a read error. The rearrangement joins TRDV2 to TRDJ1; no definite D call. Germline loops: CDR1 GEAIGNYY, CDR2 EKD. CDR3 length equals 16 residues. The CDR3 bases are TGTGCCTGTGACACCGCGGGCACCCCGTACACCTATAAACTCATCTTT. Translating it yields CACDTAGTPYTYKLIF.

As to this clone: The TCRdb record carries a much larger clone's protein, which differs from this DNA's translation at residue 9; a read error is the likely cause, and the protein listed here is the DNA translation. Other DNA sequences from this sample encode an identical CDR3 as well. The V and J genes are TRDV1 and TRDJ1, with unresolved D. The CDR3 length is 17 residues. Germline-derived CDR1 and CDR2 are TSWWSYY and QGS. The CDR3 DNA reads TGCGCTCTTGGGAAACGAATCACATCTCGGGCTTCCGATAAACTCATCTTT. It specifies CALGKRITSRASDKLIF.

On this clone itself: The protein held in TCRdb is that of a much larger clone and does not match this DNA's translation at residue 12, likely because of a read error; the protein shown is translated from the DNA. The genes are TRDV1 and TRDJ2, with TRDD3 matching 8 bases. With 5 bases clipped from V and 2 bases from J, the junction kept 28 bases outside the gene matches. Germline V CDR1 and CDR2: TSWWSYY, QGS. There are 23 residues in the CDR3. CDR3 residues: CALGKGILLKYEGILDLTAQLFF. The CDR3 nucleotides read TGTGCTCTTGGGAAGGGGATCCTACTGAAATACGAGGGGATACTGGACTTGACAGCACAACTCTTCTTT.

The chain couples TRDV2 to TRDJ1; the match to TRDD3 covers 9 bases. Unmatched junction bases numbered 5, after V lost 0 bases and J lost 1 base. The CDR3 consists of 16 residues. From germline, CDR1 is GEAIGNYY and CDR2 EKD. CDR3 DNA: TGTGCCTGTGACACCATTACTGGGGGACTCACCGATAAACTCATCTTT. Its translation is CACDTITGGLTDKLIF.

In regard to this clone: Its ends do not fully match the called genes, so a read error is possible. The J gene is TRDJ1, the V gene TRDV1; D is unclear. Germline V gene sequence: CDR1 TSWWSYY, CDR2 QGS. The CDR3 totals 9 residues. The CDR3 spells CSLGTRLTF. CDR3 nucleotides: TGTTCTCTTGGGACACGACTCACATTT.

This clone was seen a few times. A read error is possible here, since a much larger clone lies one base away. V and J are TRDV2 and TRDJ1; TRDD3 matches at 9 bases. This CDR3 has 18 amino acids. Looked up from germline, CDR1 is GEAIGNYY and CDR2 is EKD. J gave up 3 bases and V 2 bases, and 15 bases lay outside the gene matches. DNA for the CDR3: TGTGCCTGTGACAGGCTGGGGGATCCGGCGGGTTGGGCCGATAAACTCATCTTT. This encodes CACDRLGDPAGWADKLIF.

This clone has just a few counts. An end of the junction differs from the germline gene, which may be a read error. CDR3 in amino acids: CASAYSTQTGLMANTDTLIF. The CDR3 region has the DNA TGTGCCTCAGCGTACTCTACTCAGACTGGGTTGATGGCCAACACCGATACACTCATCTTT. V usage is TRDV3 and J usage is TRDJ1, with D possibly being TRDD3 (6 bases). Germline V gene sequence: CDR1 TVYSNPD, CDR2 GDNSRS (reference sequence). The CDR3 is made up of 20 amino acids.